A selection of T cell receptor beta chains follows, all from one sample in a study of blood T cells in healthy people across ages. A single record per CDR3 protein comes from TCRdb applying MiXCR to the 5' RACE reads. Found here are some 760,000 distinct CDR3 sequences, more than 20% of them singletons; the top ten hold roughly 3.5%. In addition, the sample was reused for a study of T cells of mothers and their children.

The source material was blood. Source of these receptors: a boy aged 5-17 years in good health. Both conserved end residues are part of each CDR3. Where a row states a size, it is once, few, many or the class of an expanded clone; other rows omit it.

clone_size,v_call,cdr3_aa
NA,TRBV4-3,CASKQTDTNIQYF
few,TRBV30,CAWSRGMNTEAFF
few,TRBV13,CASSLTGGAPETQYF
NA,TRBV7-9,CASSLPSGTGNTGELFF
NA,TRBV12-3/TRBV12-4,CASSDRGPGNDEQYF
NA,TRBV5-1,CASSLKTSGRLPWQETQYF
NA,TRBV18,CASSTGANYEQYF
NA,TRBV7-9,CASSITSGTGGGGANVLTF
NA,TRBV20-1,CSAREPNYGYTF
few,TRBV7-2,CASSPRLETTYEQYF
few,TRBV28,CASSNGLSYEQYF
few,TRBV28,CASRDSGRGSGELFF
few,TRBV4-3,CASSQDRPSGQVLGNEQFF
NA,TRBV20-1,CSASLEDTQYF
few,TRBV18,CASPGPTGDYTF
NA,TRBV7-9,CASSLQVQTEAFF
few,TRBV20-1,CSASLTGEESGANVLTF
few,TRBV3-1,CASRSTGNYTF
few,TRBV18,CASSPEGAVTEAFF
few,TRBV11-2,CASSLRLAGEYSYNEQFF
NA,TRBV10-3,CAISTISGSSYNEQFF
NA,TRBV7-7,CASSLTLAYEQYF
NA,TRBV7-2,CASSSRPWNGAETQYF
NA,TRBV28,CASSFRTGPDEQFF
NA,TRBV13,CASSLEEKEINYGYTF
few,TRBV29-1,CSVEAGEQFF
few,TRBV5-1,CASSLDRVTNEQYF
NA,TRBV29-1,CSAQGLSMNTEAFF
NA,TRBV7-3,CASSGGRAYGEQYF
few,TRBV29-1,CSALDTGNTIYF
NA,TRBV7-9,CASSFPNLLETQYF
NA,TRBV6-6,CASSTGREQYF
few,TRBV19,CASSGDLETQYF
NA,TRBV11-2,CASSLTLMTEAFF
NA,TRBV28,CASSYPGLGTGELFF
few,TRBV7-9,CASSLATLLRNEQFF
few,TRBV6-2/TRBV6-3,CASRKSSGANVLTF
NA,TRBV27,CASSLWAGTYEQYF
NA,TRBV6-5,CASSYSTGGGYTF
NA,TRBV3-1,CASSQYAGLYEQYF
few,TRBV21-1,CASRGNPWNEQFF
NA,TRBV5-1,CASSFIDSPLHF
few,TRBV19,CASEQGAGNQPQHF
NA,TRBV7-2,CASSSAQGAGGQPQHF
few,TRBV7-9,CASSPRLAERVNEQFF
few,TRBV5-1,CASSLGSEASYEQYF